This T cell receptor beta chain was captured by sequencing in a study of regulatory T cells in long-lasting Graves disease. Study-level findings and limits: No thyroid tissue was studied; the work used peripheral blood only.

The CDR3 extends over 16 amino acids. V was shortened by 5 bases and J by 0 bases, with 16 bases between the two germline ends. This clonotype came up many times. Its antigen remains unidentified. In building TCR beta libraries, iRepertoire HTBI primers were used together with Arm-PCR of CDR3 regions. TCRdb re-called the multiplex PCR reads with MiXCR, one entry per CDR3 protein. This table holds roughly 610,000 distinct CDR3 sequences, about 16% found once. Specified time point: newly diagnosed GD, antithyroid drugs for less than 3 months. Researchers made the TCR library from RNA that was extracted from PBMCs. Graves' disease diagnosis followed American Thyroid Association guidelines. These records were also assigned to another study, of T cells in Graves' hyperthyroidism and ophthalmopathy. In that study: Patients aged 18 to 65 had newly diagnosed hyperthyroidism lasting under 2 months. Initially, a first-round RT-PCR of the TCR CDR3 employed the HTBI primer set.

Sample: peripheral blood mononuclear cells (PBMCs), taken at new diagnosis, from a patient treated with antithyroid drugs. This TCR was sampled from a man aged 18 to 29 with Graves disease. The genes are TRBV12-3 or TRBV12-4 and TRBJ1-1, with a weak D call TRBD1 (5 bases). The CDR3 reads CASSPGGTLMNTEAFF. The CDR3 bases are TGTGCCAGCAGTCCAGGAGGGACCCTGATGAACACTGAAGCTTTCTTT.